This T cell receptor (beta chain) originates from a study of shared clonotypes between healthy human individuals. As regards this clone: Its antigen is not identified.

Notes on the study in general: Sharing across several donors was seen in 4.5% to 5.5% of naive CD4 clonotypes. A reduction in generation probabilities was seen for non-shared clonotypes relative to those shared by all four donors.

The germline V gene encodes CDR1 MDHEN and CDR2 SYDVKM. The CDR3 consists of 15 residues. Trimming took 3 bases from V and 3 from J; bases not matched to a gene: 3. Original methodology: Without quality scores, immunoSEQ junctional reads could not be filtered like full-length reads. Method: immunoSEQ multiplex PCR; TCRdb's copy keeps in-frame clones and lacks some. D and trimming were read from the DNA, whereas the V and J calls and clone size are those reported in that table. The sample lists roughly 1.5 million clones; around 98% were seen once. The chain carries TRBV28 and TRBJ2-7; 12 nucleotides match TRBD2. This receptor was identified in a man younger than 45 in good health. Sequencing was done on a sample of naive CD4+ T cells sorted from blood. Subset given: CD45RA+ positively selected. The CDR3 spells CASSFGLAGSYEQYF. CDR3 DNA: TGTGCCAGCAGTTTCGGACTAGCGGGAAGCTACGAGCAGTACTTC.